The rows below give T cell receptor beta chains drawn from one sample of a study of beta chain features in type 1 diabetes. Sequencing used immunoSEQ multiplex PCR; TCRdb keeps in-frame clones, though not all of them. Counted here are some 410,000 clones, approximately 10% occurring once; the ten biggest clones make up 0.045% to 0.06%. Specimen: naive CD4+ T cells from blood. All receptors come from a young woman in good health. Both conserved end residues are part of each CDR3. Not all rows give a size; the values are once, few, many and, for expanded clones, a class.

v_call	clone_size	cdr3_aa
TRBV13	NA	CASSFLRQEDGYTF
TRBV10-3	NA	CAIQARDDTEAFF
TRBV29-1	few	CSVEDWRGDGYTF
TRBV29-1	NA	CSVEDRRVTRSSYNEQFF
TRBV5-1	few	CASSLTGASEDGYTF
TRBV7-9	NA	CASSTTGGVYEQYF
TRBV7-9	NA	CASSFGISYGYTF
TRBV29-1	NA	CSVEGTGGLNTEAFF
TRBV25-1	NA	CASTGTAGYGYTF
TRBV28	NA	CASSLQRGTEAFF
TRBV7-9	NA	CASSPLTGVGEQYF
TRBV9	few	CASSVSGRTDTQYF
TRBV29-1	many	CSVARDRQFF
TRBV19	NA	CASSINRASEQYF
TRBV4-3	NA	CASSLRRGYNEQFF
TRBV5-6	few	CASSGGLNPYGYTF
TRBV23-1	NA	CASRQPSQGARREQYF
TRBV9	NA	CASSPTGPNEKLFF
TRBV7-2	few	CASSWAGRNEQFF
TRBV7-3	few	CASSLMVPGELFF
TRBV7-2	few	CASSSRRTDTQYF
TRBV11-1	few	CASSLGSGLAKNIQYF
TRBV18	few	CASSLTSEQFF
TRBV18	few	CASSPWGTPRNEQFF